This TCR beta chain was identified during a study of beta chain features in type 1 diabetes (dated by TCRdb to 2016 to 2019). Study-wide context: Mean age, gender distribution, total cell number and subset yield were not different between patients and healthy donors. Regulatory and stem cell-like memory subsets were isolated from only 8 patients and about eight healthy donors, whereas naive and central memory subsets came from all 30 or so donors. A total of 85 million to 140 million sorted cells were examined across all samples, and a strong correlation was observed between cell number per subset and RNA yield. The study compared TCRB repertoires of sorted circulating CD4+ T cell subsets between recently diagnosed type 1 diabetes patients and matched healthy donors. Broad study findings and their caveats: In all four CD4+ subsets, TCRB CDR3 length was moderately but significantly shorter in type 1 diabetes patients. Patients with type 1 diabetes made fewer insertions and deleted more nucleotides at VDJ recombination sites, implying thymic rearrangement abnormalities. Naive, central memory and regulatory TCRB repertoires appeared more similar among patients than among healthy donors. HLA sub-analyses involved small numbers of individuals, so any influence of HLA type on TCRB rearrangement remained unresolved. Shorter templates might have been favored by PCR, but patient and control samples were amplified and corrected together, so both groups would have been affected equally by any skew. Because cDNA rather than genomic DNA was sequenced, highly expressing activated cells could have been over-represented, although no difference in activation and CD3 levels was found between groups.

About this clone itself: Its antigen is still unknown. No much larger clone is present one base from it, and per-base qualities are unavailable.

Each donor gave one peripheral blood draw, about 100 mL on average, collected into heparinised tubes. A BD FACSAria II and a panel including CD45RO, CCR7, CD25, CD127, CD95 and CD27 were used to sort naive, central memory, regulatory and stem cell-like memory CD4+ T cells. Purity was above 98% for every sorted population. PBMCs were isolated right away by Lymphoprep density gradient centrifugation and were stained directly, without culture. So that batch effects would be minimized, each experiment stained and sorted samples in pairs, pairing one healthy donor with one patient. All of the isolated RNA was reverse transcribed with the High Capacity cDNA Reverse Transcription Kit, so expressed TCRB transcripts were sequenced. Deep immunoSEQ sequencing was applied to naive, central memory and regulatory T cell samples, giving an average of about 3.57 million total reads per sample. Sorted cells were lysed in RLT buffer and RNA was extracted with DNase-treated RNeasy Micro or Mini kits, depending on cell number. Each cell subset was processed separately to prevent cross-contamination, with patient and healthy donor samples processed together. The immunoSEQ multiplex PCR was used to amplify TCRB sequences from cDNA, yielding 87-bp fragments that span the CDR3 region. The amplicons were sequenced using the Illumina HiSeq platform. Under the source paper's analysis protocol: PCR bias was computationally corrected using synthetic template baselines, reads within Hamming distance 2 were collapsed, and singletons that could not be merged were discarded. Reads were aligned to IMGT to assign V, D and J genes, CDR3 length, and insertions or deletions at six rearrangement sites. Within each subset, clonotype counts were normalized to sorted cell number, and only after that were true diversity and Gini coefficients computed with the tcR R package. Repertoire sharing was quantified using the overlap coefficient calculated on TCRB nucleotide sequences. The clones in this table, taken by TCRdb from immuneACCESS, are in-frame only. Not every clone is retained; where verified, under half of the shortfall comes from an unresolved V gene, and the cause of the rest is unknown. That table furnishes V, J and clone size, whereas the DNA furnished D and trimming. The sample table lists tens of thousands of clones, about 55% of them with a count of one. Of the sample, about 2% falls within the top ten clones.

V drops 4 bases and J drops 1 base, leaving 7 bases in between. CDR1 and CDR2, looked up from the germline V gene, are SGHTA and FQGNSA. The CDR3 holds 13 amino acids from the cysteine to the phenylalanine. This entry keeps only the CDR3 DNA: 39 bases, framed from base 1. Sequencing was carried out using Tregs from blood. The label giving this sample's cell subset or site can be read as: regulatory CD4+ T cells. The rearrangement joined TRBV7-2 to TRBJ1-1; the D gene is unclear. The TCR was taken from a young woman in good health. The DNA sequence is TGTGCCAGCAGCTCCCAATCGAACACTGAAGCTTTCTTT. Its protein is CASSSQSNTEAFF. Outside the CDR3, residues come from the reference TRBV7-2 and TRBJ1-1 proteins, so the full variable domain is: GAGVSQSPSNKVTEKGKDVELRCDPISGHTALYWYRQSLGQGLEFLIYFQGNSAPDKSGLPSDRFSAERTGGSVSTLTIQRTQQEDSAVYLCASSSQSNTEAFFGQGTRLTVV.